This T cell receptor (beta chain) originates from a study of blood T cell repertoires in COVID-19. Study-wide background: Material from acute and convalescent COVID-19 was sourced from the United States, Italy and Spain. PBMCs, B-cell-depleted T cells, or T cells provided the cDNA or gDNA that made up the material.

How the authors handled the data: Amplification with reference gene primers provided the estimates of nucleated cell counts. Data came from immunoSEQ multiplex PCR; TCRdb stores just in-frame clones and leaves some out. Clone size and V and J calls were adopted from that table, with D and trimming inferred from the DNA. There are more than 150,000 clones in the sample; roughly 82% occur only once, and about 4.8% lies in the top ten. Sequencing used peripheral blood. The clonotype comes from a woman aged 25 to 39 with acute or convalescent COVID-19.

CDR3 coding DNA: TGTGCCAGCAGCCAAGACCCCCGATTTTCGCGACAGGGGGGAACTAATGAAAAACTGTTTTTT. This encodes CASSQDPRFSRQGGTNEKLFF. The rearrangement uses TRBV14 and TRBJ1-4, with 9 bases matching TRBD1. The CDR3 length is 21 residues. J gave up 1 base and V 0 bases, and 15 bases lay outside the gene matches. Germline V gene sequence: CDR1 SGHDN, CDR2 FVKESK.